This T cell receptor (beta chain) stems from a study of long-term antiretroviral therapy in people with HIV. CDR3 length equals 15 residues. Per germline, CDR1 MNHEY and CDR2 SMNVEV (reference sequence). With 4 bases clipped from V and 3 bases from J, the junction kept 7 bases outside the gene matches. The table lists this clone with a count of one. Survey-level resolution applied to immunoSEQ assay v3.0. The table came from immunoSEQ multiplex PCR; TCRdb's copy has only in-frame clones and leaves some out. The table has tens of thousands of clones, around 81% seen once; the top ten hold more than 10%.

The sample here was unsorted PBMCs, taken 1.6 years after starting antiretroviral therapy. This chain connects TRBV27 to TRBJ2-7; 9 nucleotides agree with TRBD2. The receptor comes from a middle-aged man with HIV. DNA for the CDR3: TGTGCCAGCAGTTCGGGACTAGCTTACTACTACGAGCAGTACTTC. Its translation: CASSSGLAYYYEQYF.